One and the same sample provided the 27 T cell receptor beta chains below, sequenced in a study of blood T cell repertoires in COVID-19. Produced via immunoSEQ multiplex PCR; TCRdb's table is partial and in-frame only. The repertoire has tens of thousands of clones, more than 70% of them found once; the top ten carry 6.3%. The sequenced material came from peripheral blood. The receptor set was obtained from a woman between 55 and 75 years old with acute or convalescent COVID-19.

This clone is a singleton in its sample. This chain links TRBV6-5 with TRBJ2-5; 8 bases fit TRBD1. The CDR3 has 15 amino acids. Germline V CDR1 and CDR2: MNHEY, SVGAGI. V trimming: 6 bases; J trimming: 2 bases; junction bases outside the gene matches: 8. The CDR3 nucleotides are TGTGCCAGCAGATTTTCCGGACAGGGTCAAGAGACCCAGTACTTC. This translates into CASRFSGQGQETQYF.

In DNA form, the CDR3 reads TGCGCCAGCAGCTTGGAAGGGAGTGCTGGGGCCAACGTCCTGACTTTC. Protein product: CASSLEGSAGANVLTF. The chain recombines TRBV5-1 with TRBJ2-6, with a weak D call TRBD2 (5 bases). Germline CDR1 SGHRS, CDR2 YFSETQ. V was cut by 0 bases and J by 2 bases, with 9 bases left in between. This CDR3 region has 16 residues.

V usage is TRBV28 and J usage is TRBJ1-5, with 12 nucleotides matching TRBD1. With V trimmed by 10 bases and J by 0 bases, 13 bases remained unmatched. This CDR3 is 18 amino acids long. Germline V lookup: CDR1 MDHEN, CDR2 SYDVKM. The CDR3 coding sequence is TGTGCCACCGCTAGGGGGACAGGGGGCGCCGTTAGCAATCAGCCCCAGCATTTT. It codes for CATARGTGGAVSNQPQHF.

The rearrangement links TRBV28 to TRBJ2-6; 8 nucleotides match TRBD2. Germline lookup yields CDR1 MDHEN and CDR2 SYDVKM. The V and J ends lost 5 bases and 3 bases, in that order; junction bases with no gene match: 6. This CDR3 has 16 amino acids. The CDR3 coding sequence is TGTGCCAGCAGTCTGCCCACTAGCGGTGGGGCCAACGTCCTGACTTTC. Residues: CASSLPTSGGANVLTF.

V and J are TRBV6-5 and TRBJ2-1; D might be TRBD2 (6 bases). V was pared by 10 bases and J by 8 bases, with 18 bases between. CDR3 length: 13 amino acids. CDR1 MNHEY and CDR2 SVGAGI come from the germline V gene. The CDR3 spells CATQVRGGHEQFF. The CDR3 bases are TGTGCCACCCAGGTGCGGGGCGGGCATGAGCAGTTCTTC.

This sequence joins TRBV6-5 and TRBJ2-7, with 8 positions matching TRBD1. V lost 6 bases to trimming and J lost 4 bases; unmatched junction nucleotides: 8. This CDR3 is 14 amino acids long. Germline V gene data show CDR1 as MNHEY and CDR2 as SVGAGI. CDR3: CASRPQGAVYEQYF. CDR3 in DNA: TGTGCCAGCAGGCCTCAGGGGGCGGTTTACGAGCAGTACTTC.

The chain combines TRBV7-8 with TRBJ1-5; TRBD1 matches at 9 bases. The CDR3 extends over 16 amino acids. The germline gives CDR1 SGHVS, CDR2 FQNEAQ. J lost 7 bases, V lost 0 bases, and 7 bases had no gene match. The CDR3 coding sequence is TGTGCCAGCAGCTTAGCGGGACAGGGCTTGGGGCAGCCCCAGCATTTT. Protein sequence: CASSLAGQGLGQPQHF.

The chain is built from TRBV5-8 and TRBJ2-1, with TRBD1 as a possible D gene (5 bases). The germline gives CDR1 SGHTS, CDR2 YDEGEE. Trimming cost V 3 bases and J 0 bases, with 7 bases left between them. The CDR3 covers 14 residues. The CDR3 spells CASSYDSSYNEQFF. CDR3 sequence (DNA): TGTGCCAGCAGCTATGACAGCTCCTACAATGAGCAGTTCTTC.

The CDR3 is CASSHLRDRDYGYTF. The CDR3 DNA follows: TGCGCCAGCAGTCATCTCCGGGACAGGGATTATGGCTACACCTTC. The chain recombines TRBV23-1 with TRBJ1-2, with 9 nucleotides matching TRBD1. TRBV23-1 is an ORF for which the function is uncertain. Trimming removed 3 bases from V and 5 bases from J; junction bases left unmatched: 7. This CDR3 is built from 15 residues.

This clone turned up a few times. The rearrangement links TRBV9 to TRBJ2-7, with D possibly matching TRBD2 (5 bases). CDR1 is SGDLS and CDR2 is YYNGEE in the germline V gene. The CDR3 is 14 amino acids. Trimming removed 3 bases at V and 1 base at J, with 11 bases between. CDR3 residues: CASSAGGFSYEQYF. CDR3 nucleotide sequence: TGTGCCAGCAGCGCAGGAGGTTTTTCCTACGAGCAGTACTTC.

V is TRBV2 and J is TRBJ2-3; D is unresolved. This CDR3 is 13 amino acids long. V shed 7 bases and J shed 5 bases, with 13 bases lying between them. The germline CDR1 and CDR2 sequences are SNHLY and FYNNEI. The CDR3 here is CASIIFLEDTQYF. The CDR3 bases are TGTGCCAGCATCATTTTTCTAGAAGATACGCAGTATTTT. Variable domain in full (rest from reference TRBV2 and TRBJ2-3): EPEVTQTPSHQVTQMGQEVILRCVPISNHLYFYWYRQILGQKVEFLVSFYNNEISEKSEIFDDQFSVERPDGSNFTLKIRSTKLEDSAMYFCASIIFLEDTQYFGPGTRLTVL.

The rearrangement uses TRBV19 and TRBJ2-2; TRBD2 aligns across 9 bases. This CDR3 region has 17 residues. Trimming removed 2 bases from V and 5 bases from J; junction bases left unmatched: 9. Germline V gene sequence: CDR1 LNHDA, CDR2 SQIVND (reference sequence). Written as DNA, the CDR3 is TGTGCCAGTAGTATAAGGAGGGGACTAGCCCGTACCGGGGAGCTGTTTTTT. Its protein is CASSIRRGLARTGELFF.

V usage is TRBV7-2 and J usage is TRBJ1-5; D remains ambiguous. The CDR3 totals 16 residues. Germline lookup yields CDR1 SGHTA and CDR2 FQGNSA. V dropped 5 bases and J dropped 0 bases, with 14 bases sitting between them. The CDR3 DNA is TGTGCCAGCAGCGTTTGGGCGGGTCATAGCAATCAGCCCCAGCATTTT. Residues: CASSVWAGHSNQPQHF.

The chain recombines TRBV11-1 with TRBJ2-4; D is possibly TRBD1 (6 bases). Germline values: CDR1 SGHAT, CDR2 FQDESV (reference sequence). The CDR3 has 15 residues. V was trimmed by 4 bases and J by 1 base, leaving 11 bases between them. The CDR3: CASSSPGQAKNIQYF. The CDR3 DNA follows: TGTGCCAGCAGCTCACCCGGACAGGCCAAAAACATTCAGTACTTC.

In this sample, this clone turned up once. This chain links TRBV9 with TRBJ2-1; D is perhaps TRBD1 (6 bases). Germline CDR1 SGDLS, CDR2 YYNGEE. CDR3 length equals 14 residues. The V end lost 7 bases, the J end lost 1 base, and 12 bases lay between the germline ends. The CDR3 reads CASQEGVSYNEQFF. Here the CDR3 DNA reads TGTGCCAGCCAAGAGGGGGTTTCCTACAATGAGCAGTTCTTC.

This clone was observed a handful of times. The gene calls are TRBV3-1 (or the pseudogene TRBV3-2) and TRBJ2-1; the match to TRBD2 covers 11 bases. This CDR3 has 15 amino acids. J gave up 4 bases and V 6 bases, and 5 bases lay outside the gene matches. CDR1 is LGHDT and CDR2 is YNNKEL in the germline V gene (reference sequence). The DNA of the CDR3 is TGTGCCAGCAGTCGTAGCGGGGGGGCATACAATGAGCAGTTCTTC. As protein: CASSRSGGAYNEQFF.

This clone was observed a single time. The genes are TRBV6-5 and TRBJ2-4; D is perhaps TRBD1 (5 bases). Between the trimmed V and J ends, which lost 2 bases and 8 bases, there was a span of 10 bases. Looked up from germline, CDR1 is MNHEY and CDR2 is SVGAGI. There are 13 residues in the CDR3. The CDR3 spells CASSYRGSDIQYF. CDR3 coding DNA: TGTGCCAGCAGTTACAGGGGATCAGACATTCAGTACTTC.

The CDR3, as DNA: TGTGCCAGCAGCATCCGCGGCAGGGGTGAAAAACTGTTTTTT. It yields the protein CASSIRGRGEKLFF. The chain uses TRBV11-1 and TRBJ1-4; tentative D call: TRBD1 (6 bases). Germline CDR1 reads SGHAT; CDR2 reads FQDESV (reference sequence). V shed 5 bases and J shed 7 bases, with 14 bases lying between them. CDR3 size: 14 residues.

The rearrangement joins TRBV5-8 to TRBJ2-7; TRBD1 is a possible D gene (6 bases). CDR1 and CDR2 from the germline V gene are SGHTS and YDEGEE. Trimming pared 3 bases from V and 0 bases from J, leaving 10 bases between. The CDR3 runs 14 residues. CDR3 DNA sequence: TGTGCCAGCAGCTACCGGGACAACTCCTACGAGCAGTACTTC. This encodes CASSYRDNSYEQYF.

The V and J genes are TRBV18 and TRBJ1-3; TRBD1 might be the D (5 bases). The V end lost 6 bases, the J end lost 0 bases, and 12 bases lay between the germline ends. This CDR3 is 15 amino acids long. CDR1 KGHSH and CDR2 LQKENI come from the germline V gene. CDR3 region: CASSPQGSSGNTIYF. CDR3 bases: TGTGCCAGCTCGCCTCAGGGAAGCTCTGGAAACACCATATATTTT.

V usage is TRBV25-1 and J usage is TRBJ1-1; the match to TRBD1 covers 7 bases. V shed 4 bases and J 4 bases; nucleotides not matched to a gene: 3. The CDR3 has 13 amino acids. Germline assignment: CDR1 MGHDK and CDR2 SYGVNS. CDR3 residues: CASSGTGSTEAFF. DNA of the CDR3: TGTGCCAGCAGTGGGACAGGAAGCACTGAAGCTTTCTTT.

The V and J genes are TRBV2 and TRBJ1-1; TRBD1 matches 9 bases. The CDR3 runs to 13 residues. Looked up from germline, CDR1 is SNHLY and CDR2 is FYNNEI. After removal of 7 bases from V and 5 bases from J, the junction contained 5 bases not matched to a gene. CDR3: CASTTTGGTEAFF. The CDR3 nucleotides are TGTGCCAGCACCACGACAGGGGGGACTGAAGCTTTCTTT.

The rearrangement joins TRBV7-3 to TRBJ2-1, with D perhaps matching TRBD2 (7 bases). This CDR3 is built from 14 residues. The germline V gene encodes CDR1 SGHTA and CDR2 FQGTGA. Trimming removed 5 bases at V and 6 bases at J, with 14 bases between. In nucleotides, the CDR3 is TGTGCCAGCAGCCATGGGGGGGCTGGCAATGAGCAGTTCTTC. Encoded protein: CASSHGGAGNEQFF.

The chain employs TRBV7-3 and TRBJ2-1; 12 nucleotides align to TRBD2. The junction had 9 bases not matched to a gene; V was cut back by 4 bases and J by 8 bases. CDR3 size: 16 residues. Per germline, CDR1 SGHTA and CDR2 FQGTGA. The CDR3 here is CASSSTLAGGFDEQFF. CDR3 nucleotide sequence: TGTGCCAGCAGCTCCACACTAGCGGGGGGATTTGATGAGCAGTTCTTC.

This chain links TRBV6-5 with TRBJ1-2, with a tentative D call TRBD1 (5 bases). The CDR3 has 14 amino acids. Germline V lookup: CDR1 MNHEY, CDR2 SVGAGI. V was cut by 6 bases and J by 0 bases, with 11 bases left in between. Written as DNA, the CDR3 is TGTGCCAGCAGGGTCGACAGAGCTAACTATGGCTACACCTTC. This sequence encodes CASRVDRANYGYTF.

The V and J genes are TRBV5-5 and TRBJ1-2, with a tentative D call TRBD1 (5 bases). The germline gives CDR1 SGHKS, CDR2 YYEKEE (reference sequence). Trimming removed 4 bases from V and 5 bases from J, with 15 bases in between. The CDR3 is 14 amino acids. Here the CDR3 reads CASSPGGRPYGYTF. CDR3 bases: TGTGCCAGCAGCCCGGGGGGACGGCCTTATGGCTACACCTTC.

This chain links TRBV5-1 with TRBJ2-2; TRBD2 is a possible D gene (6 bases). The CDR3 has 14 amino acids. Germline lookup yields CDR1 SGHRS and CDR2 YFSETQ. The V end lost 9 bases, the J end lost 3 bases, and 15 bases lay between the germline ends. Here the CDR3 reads CATNPGGDTGELFF. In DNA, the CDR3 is TGCGCCACGAACCCAGGCGGGGACACCGGGGAGCTGTTTTTT.